What follows describes a single T cell receptor beta chain. Its target is not known. This entry belongs to a study of response to subunit inactivated influenza vaccine. Study-wide results and caveats: The authors suggested that every seasonal influenza vaccination recruits few new T cells.

The CDR3 sequence is 16 residues long. From germline, CDR1 is SGHVS and CDR2 FQNEAQ. J lost 5 bases, V lost 6 bases, and 11 bases had no gene match. TCRdb analysed the RT-PCR reads with MiXCR anew, one entry per CDR3 protein. The table has about 520,000 distinct CDR3 sequences, approximately 10% seen once; the top ten hold approximately 12%. V and J are TRBV7-8 and TRBJ2-7; the match to TRBD1 covers 12 bases. The sequences come from PBMCs from blood, collected more than 35 days after vaccination. The receptor was derived from a man aged 50 to 60 who received an inactivated influenza vaccine. This CDR3 reads CASSIRPGQGADEQYF. CDR3 DNA: TGTGCCAGCAGTATACGCCCGGGACAGGGGGCCGACGAGCAGTACTTC. Looking up the rest from reference TRBV7-8 and TRBJ2-7 gives the full variable domain: GAGVSQSPRYKVAKRGQDVALRCDPISGHVSLFWYQQALGQGPEFLTYFQNEAQLDKSGLPSDRFFAERPEGSVSTLKIQRTQQEDSAVYLCASSIRPGQGADEQYFGPGTRLTVT.